Included here is one TCR beta chain sequence, with context. The sequenced fragment ends 3 residues before the CDR3 boundary, so the rest is inferred from the germline J gene. Clones were read by immunoSEQ multiplex PCR, and TCRdb kept only the in-frame ones, dropping some. Its listing shows about 23,000 clones. This sample is drawn from a study of T cells in women clearing cervical HPV infection. As for the study in general: Case blood drawn at lesion detection; control blood after infection cleared.

The V gene end was trimmed by 4 bases and the J gene end by 0 bases; junction bases not matched to a gene: 18. The CDR3 length is 19 residues. From germline, CDR1 is DFQATT and CDR2 SNEGSKA (reference sequence). This clonotype was obtained from a woman aged 18 to 75 with a cervical HPV16 infection that either progressed to CIN3+ or cleared (not recorded which). Sequencing was performed on blood buffy coat. The V gene is TRBV20-1, the J gene TRBJ2-4; 7 positions match TRBD1. The CDR3 bases that were read are TGCAGTGCTAATATTGCTGGGACAGATTTTCATCTAGCCAAAAACATT. It encodes CSANIAGTDFHLAKNI. The whole CDR3 sequence is CSANIAGTDFHLAKNIQYF.